These 21 T cell receptor beta chains share one sample of origin, sequenced in a study of CD8 T cells in ankylosing spondylitis. Whole-study results and caveats: A TCR beta motif made of several highly homologous variants seemed typical of ankylosing spondylitis blood.

MiXCR, applied by TCRdb to the 5' RACE reads, yields one record per CDR3 protein. The repertoire holds approximately 300,000 distinct CDR3 sequences, with roughly 8% as singletons. These receptors lack a known antigen. The sample was blood, either unsorted or a sorted T cell fraction (not recorded which). The source is a male donor with ankylosing spondylitis.

This sequence joins TRBV7-8 and TRBJ2-5; D ambiguous. CDR1 and CDR2 from the germline V gene are SGHVS and FQNEAQ. The CDR3 length is 14 residues. V was shortened by 0 bases and J by 2 bases, with 7 bases between the two germline ends. This CDR3 reads CASSLAAQQETQYF. The CDR3 DNA follows: TGTGCCAGCAGCTTAGCCGCACAACAAGAGACCCAGTACTTC.

The V call is TRBV25-1, the J call TRBJ2-3, with a weak D call TRBD1 (5 bases). Germline-derived CDR1 and CDR2 are MGHDK and SYGVNS. Trimming removed 4 bases from V and 1 base from J, with 9 bases in between. The CDR3 loop spans 14 amino acids. The chain's CDR3 is CASSGRVGTDTQYF. CDR3 bases: TGTGCCAGCAGTGGCAGGGTAGGCACAGATACGCAGTATTTT.

The chain combines TRBV20-1 with TRBJ2-3; TRBD2 agrees at 13 bases. The germline V gene has CDR1 DFQATT and CDR2 SNEGSKA (reference sequence). The CDR3 length is 15 residues. With V trimmed by 5 bases and J by 2 bases, 4 bases remained unmatched. The CDR3 DNA reads as TGCAGTGCTGGAGGACTAGCGGGAGTCACAGATACGCAGTATTTT. It translates to CSAGGLAGVTDTQYF.

The table lists this clonotype with a few counts. The gene calls are TRBV9 and TRBJ2-1; TRBD2 aligns across 8 bases. The germline gives CDR1 SGDLS, CDR2 YYNGEE. The V gene end was trimmed by 1 base and the J gene end by 5 bases; junction bases not matched to a gene: 5. The CDR3 is made up of 15 amino acids. CDR3 coding DNA: TGTGCCAGCAGCGTACTGAGAGCGGGGGACAATGAGCAGTTCTTC. Translation: CASSVLRAGDNEQFF.

The chain joins TRBV29-1 to TRBJ1-4; D perhaps matches TRBD1 (5 bases). The CDR3 has 11 residues. CDR1 is SQVTM, CDR2 ANQGSEA, per germline. The V gene lost 7 bases and the J gene lost 6 bases, with 9 bases spanning the gap. CDR3 in amino acids: CSGGADEKLFF. In DNA form, the CDR3 reads TGCAGCGGTGGGGCGGATGAAAAACTGTTTTTT.

This clonotype has just a few counts. The rearrangement links TRBV28 to TRBJ1-1; tentatively, D is TRBD1 (5 bases). V gave up 5 bases and J gave up 9 bases, with 25 bases separating them. The CDR3 is 16 residues long. From germline, CDR1 is MDHEN and CDR2 SYDVKM. The CDR3 is CASSPRGFRPTQKAFF. Written as DNA, the CDR3 is TGTGCCAGCAGTCCGCGGGGGTTTCGGCCAACCCAAAAAGCTTTCTTT.

The chain combines TRBV20-1 with TRBJ2-1; 12 bases fit TRBD2. Trimming took 6 bases from V and 7 from J; bases not matched to a gene: 19. The CDR3 is 18 residues long. The V gene's germline CDR1 is DFQATT and CDR2 SNEGSKA (reference sequence). For the CDR3, the DNA is TGCAGTGCGGACGCGGGGCTAGCGGGAGGGTGGATGGGAAATGAGCAGTTCTTC. Encoded protein: CSADAGLAGGWMGNEQFF.

This clonotype was seen more than once but under ten times. The rearrangement joins TRBV11-2 to TRBJ2-1; 7 positions agree with TRBD1. J was trimmed by 6 bases and V by 5 bases; bases with no gene match: 7. Germline V gene data show CDR1 as SGHAT and CDR2 as FQNNGV. The CDR3 has 14 residues. CDR3 in DNA: TGTGCCAGCAGCCCTCGACAGGGTAGCAATGAGCAGTTCTTC. Protein: CASSPRQGSNEQFF.

The CDR3: CASSLWQGGNQPQHF. The CDR3 DNA reads TGTGCCAGCAGCTTATGGCAGGGGGGCAATCAGCCCCAGCATTTT. The genes are TRBV7-6 and TRBJ1-5; 7 bases map to TRBD1. The V gene's germline CDR1 is SGHVS and CDR2 FNYEAQ. The V segment lost 2 bases and the J segment 2 bases; nucleotides outside the gene matches: 3. The CDR3 is made up of 15 amino acids.

This clonotype was detected a few times. The chain couples TRBV20-1 to TRBJ2-5; D is uncertain. The CDR3 is 13 amino acids. Trimming cost V 5 bases and J 5 bases, with 15 bases left between them. Germline CDR1 is DFQATT and CDR2 is SNEGSKA (reference sequence). CDR3 protein: CSARTAGRETQYF. In DNA, the CDR3 is TGCAGTGCTCGGACCGCCGGACGGGAGACCCAGTACTTC.

In this sample, this clonotype turned up a few times. The chain recombines TRBV11-2 with TRBJ1-5, with D perhaps matching TRBD1 (6 bases). The CDR3 has 15 residues. CDR1 and CDR2 (germline): SGHAT, FQNNGV. The V and J ends lost 8 bases and 1 base respectively, with 15 bases between them. The CDR3 DNA follows: TGTGCCAGCGGCGGGGGGGCCGGGAGCAATCAGCCCCAGCATTTT. Translated, it gives CASGGGAGSNQPQHF.

The rearrangement uses TRBV9 and TRBJ2-1; D ambiguous. The germline gives CDR1 SGDLS, CDR2 YYNGEE. The CDR3 runs 18 residues. V was shortened by 2 bases and J by 4 bases, with 22 bases between the two germline ends. CDR3 coding DNA: TGTGCCAGCAGCGTTGCTGCCACTAACACCCTTTTATACAATGAGCAGTTCTTC. Amino acids: CASSVAATNTLLYNEQFF.

At least ten counts were recorded for this clonotype. The chain combines TRBV7-2 with TRBJ2-1; D is perhaps TRBD1 (5 bases). V was shortened by 4 bases and J by 7 bases, with 17 bases between the two germline ends. Germline V gene lookup returns CDR1 SGHTA and CDR2 FQGNSA. The CDR3 has 15 residues. The CDR3 DNA sequence: TGTGCCAGCAGCTCTGCCTATGACAGTACTAATGAGCAGTTCTTC. It is translated as CASSSAYDSTNEQFF.

The chain joins TRBV15 to TRBJ2-7; 12 positions agree with TRBD2. Losses at the gene ends were 3 bases for V and 1 base for J; bases not matched to a gene: 1. The CDR3 is 15 amino acids. Germline CDR1 is LNHNV and CDR2 is YYDKDF (reference sequence). The CDR3 DNA reads TGTGCCACCAGCAGGACTAGCGGGAGTTCCTACGAGCAGTACTTC. This gives the protein CATSRTSGSSYEQYF.

This rearrangement joins TRBV15 to TRBJ1-6; no definite D call. The CDR3 consists of 16 residues. V was trimmed by 0 bases and J by 6 bases, leaving 12 bases between them. Germline V gene sequence: CDR1 LNHNV, CDR2 YYDKDF (reference sequence). CDR3: CATSRDVGRANSPLHF. CDR3 DNA sequence: TGTGCCACCAGCAGAGATGTAGGACGGGCTAATTCACCCCTCCACTTT.

V and J are TRBV7-9 and TRBJ1-1; TRBD1 matches at 9 bases. V shed 5 bases, J shed 4 bases, and the junction held 11 bases outside the gene matches. Germline lookup yields CDR1 SEHNR and CDR2 FQNEAQ (reference sequence). The length of the CDR3 is 16 residues. The CDR3 nucleotides read TGTGCCAGCAGCCATGGACAGGGGATGGTAGCCACTGAAGCTTTCTTT. This encodes CASSHGQGMVATEAFF.

The CDR3 reads CASTGQRRNEQFF. The CDR3 nucleotides are TGTGCCAGCACCGGCCAGCGGAGGAATGAGCAGTTCTTC. This rearrangement joins TRBV6-6 to TRBJ2-1, with a tentative D call TRBD2 (5 bases). Germline CDR1 is MNHNY and CDR2 is SVGAGI (reference sequence). The CDR3 loop spans 13 amino acids. With 7 bases removed from V and 7 bases from J, the gap between germline ends came to 14 bases.

This clonotype was seen a handful of times. The chain employs TRBV19 and TRBJ2-1, with 11 bases identical to TRBD2. The CDR3 spans 16 residues. V dropped 4 bases and J dropped 9; count of bases not matched to a gene: 11. Germline loops: CDR1 LNHDA, CDR2 SQIVND (reference sequence). In DNA, the CDR3 is TGTGCCAGTAGTAAACCGGGACTAGCGGATGTCGGTGAGCAGTTCTTC. Its translation is CASSKPGLADVGEQFF. Variable domain in full (rest from reference TRBV19 and TRBJ2-1): DGGITQSPKYLFRKEGQNVTLSCEQNLNHDAMYWYRQDPGQGLRLIYYSQIVNDFQKGDIAEGYSVSREKKESFPLTVTSAQKNPTAFYLCASSKPGLADVGEQFFGPGTRLTVL.

This clonotype was observed a few times. The chain links TRBV10-3 to TRBJ2-2; D is unclear. The CDR3 has 13 residues. Germline assignment: CDR1 ENHRY and CDR2 SYGVKD. Trimming removed 8 bases at V and 0 bases at J, with 7 bases between. In DNA form, the CDR3 reads TGTGCCATCCGAGGACCGAACACCGGGGAGCTGTTTTTT. Protein sequence: CAIRGPNTGELFF.

This clonotype was seen ten or more times. This chain connects TRBV30 to TRBJ1-2; D is unresolved. Germline loops: CDR1 GTSNPN, CDR2 SVGIG (reference sequence). This CDR3 contains 12 residues. Trimming removed 2 bases at V and 2 bases at J, with 6 bases between. The CDR3 sequence is CAWSPGNYGYTF. The CDR3 DNA sequence: TGTGCCTGGAGTCCCGGGAACTATGGCTACACCTTC.

Many counts were recorded for this clonotype. The V and J genes are TRBV29-1 and TRBJ2-1, with 8 bases lining up with TRBD2. V trimming: 1 base; J trimming: 1 base; junction bases outside the gene matches: 3. Germline CDR1 is SQVTM and CDR2 is ANQGSEA. CDR3 length: 15 residues. Here the CDR3 reads CSVEGLAGSYNEQFF. CDR3 coding DNA: TGCAGCGTTGAAGGCCTAGCGGGTTCCTACAATGAGCAGTTCTTC.